This T cell receptor (beta chain) was captured in a study of blood T cell repertoires in COVID-19. Across the study: The origin of the acute and convalescent COVID-19 samples was the United States, Italy and Spain. Sample material is recorded as cDNA or gDNA derived from T cells, B-cell-depleted T cells, or PBMCs.

Those enrolled in Seattle joined during active infection and were followed longitudinally afterward. The germline V gene encodes CDR1 SGHKS and CDR2 YYEKEE (reference sequence). The CDR3 loop spans 17 amino acids. Trimming took off 0 bases at V and 0 bases at J, with 13 bases between the two ends. The assay was immunoSEQ multiplex PCR, and TCRdb's table has in-frame clones only and misses some. Of about 200,000 clones in the sample, 80% to 85% were seen once. The chain combines TRBV5-5 with TRBJ1-3; TRBD1 is a possible D gene (6 bases). The source of this sequence is a woman in her 70s with COVID-19, enrolled during active disease. Material for sequencing was peripheral blood. DNA of the CDR3: TGTGCCAGCAGCTTGGGGCCAGGGGCCGTCTCTGGAAACACCATATATTTT. Amino acid sequence: CASSLGPGAVSGNTIYF.